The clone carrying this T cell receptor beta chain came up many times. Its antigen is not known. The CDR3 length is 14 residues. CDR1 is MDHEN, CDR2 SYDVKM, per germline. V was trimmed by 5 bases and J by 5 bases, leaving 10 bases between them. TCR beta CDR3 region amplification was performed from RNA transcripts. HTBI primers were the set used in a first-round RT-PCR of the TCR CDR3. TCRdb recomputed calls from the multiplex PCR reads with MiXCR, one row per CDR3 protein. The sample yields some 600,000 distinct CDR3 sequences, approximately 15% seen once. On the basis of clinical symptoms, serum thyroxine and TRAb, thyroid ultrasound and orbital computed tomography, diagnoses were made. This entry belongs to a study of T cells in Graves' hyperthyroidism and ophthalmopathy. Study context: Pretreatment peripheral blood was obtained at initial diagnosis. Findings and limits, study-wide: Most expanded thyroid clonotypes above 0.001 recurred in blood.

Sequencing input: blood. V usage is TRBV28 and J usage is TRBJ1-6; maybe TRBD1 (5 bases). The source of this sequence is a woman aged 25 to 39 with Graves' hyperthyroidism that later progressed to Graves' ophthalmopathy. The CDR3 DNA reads TGTGCCAGCAGTCCCGACAGAAATAATTCACCCCTCCACTTT. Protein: CASSPDRNNSPLHF.